Listed below are T cell receptor beta chains from one sample, sequenced in a study of cytomegalovirus exposure and HLA in healthy donors. Repertoires were generated with immunoSEQ multiplex PCR, while TCRdb's copy carries only in-frame clones and drops some. In all, the sample yields around 74,000 clones. The specimen was PBMCs. These TCRs come from a man aged 45-65 years in good health and CMV-seropositive. The conserved cysteine and the conserved F or W are not part of the CDR3 here. The D gene is left open where the match is weak.

TRBJ1-5 . TRBV6-1 ASMGGQGQPQH
TRBJ1-1 . TRBV29-1 SAGQRNTEAF
TRBJ2-6 . TRBV11-2 ASSSVKSSGANVLT
TRBJ2-2 TRBD1 TRBV7-9 ASSSAGGTGELF
TRBJ2-1 . TRBV30 AWNSGLDHNEQF
TRBJ2-3 TRBD1 TRBV7-9 ASGRQGAMSDTQY
TRBJ2-1 . TRBV5-1 ASSLVPGNEQF
TRBJ1-3 . TRBV6-1 ASREAGNTIY
TRBJ2-7 TRBD2 TRBV13 ASTRTSGYEQY
TRBJ1-1 TRBD1 TRBV30 ACPTTGGAGAF
TRBJ2-1 . TRBV4-2 ASSLSERNEQF
TRBJ2-3 . TRBV2 ASSYDRKRQY
TRBJ2-3 . TRBV19 ASGLGGLSTDTQY